This TCR beta chain was identified during a study of Graves' ophthalmopathy and Graves' hyperthyroidism. This clonotype came up a few times. TCR beta CDR3 regions were amplified from RNA transcripts. HTBI-primed first-round RT-PCR preceded second-round multiplex PCR. TCRdb used MiXCR to reprocess the multiplex PCR reads, holding one entry per CDR3 protein. This table has 400,000 to 500,000 distinct CDR3 sequences, roughly 20% appearing once. V lost 2 bases and J lost 2, with 10 bases in between. The CDR3 covers 14 residues. The V gene's germline CDR1 is SGHRS and CDR2 YFSETQ. The clonotype comes from a woman younger than 30 with stable Graves' hyperthyroidism. Input material: peripheral blood. The chain recombines TRBV5-1 with TRBJ2-5; D is perhaps TRBD1 (5 bases). The CDR3 spells CASSLPQGQETQYF. CDR3 nucleotides: TGCGCCAGCAGCTTACCTCAGGGACAAGAGACCCAGTACTTC.